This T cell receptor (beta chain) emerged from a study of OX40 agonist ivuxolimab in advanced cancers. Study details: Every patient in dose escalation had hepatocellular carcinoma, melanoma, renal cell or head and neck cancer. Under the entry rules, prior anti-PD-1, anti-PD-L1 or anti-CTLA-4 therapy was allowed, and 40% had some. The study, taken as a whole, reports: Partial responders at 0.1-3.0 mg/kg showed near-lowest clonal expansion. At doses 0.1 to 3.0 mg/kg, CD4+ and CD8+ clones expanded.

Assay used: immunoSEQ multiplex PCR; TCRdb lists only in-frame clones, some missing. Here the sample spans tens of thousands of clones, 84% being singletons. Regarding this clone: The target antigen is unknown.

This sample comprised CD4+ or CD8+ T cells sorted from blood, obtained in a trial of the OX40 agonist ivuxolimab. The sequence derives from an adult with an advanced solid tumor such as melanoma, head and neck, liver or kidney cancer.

The DNA for the CDR3 is TGTGCCAGCAACCGCCGGGACAGGCCCTACAATGAGCAGTTCTTC. Translated: CASNRRDRPYNEQFF. J is TRBJ2-1 and V is TRBV5-4; TRBD1 aligns across 8 bases. V was pared by 6 bases and J by 2 bases, with 7 bases of the junction left unmatched. CDR1 SGHNT and CDR2 YYREEE come from the germline V gene (reference sequence). CDR3 length: 15 amino acids.